These T cell receptor beta chains were read from a single sample in a study of T cells in Graves' hyperthyroidism and ophthalmopathy. TCRdb reprocessed the multiplex PCR reads with MiXCR, giving one entry per CDR3 protein. Of some 300,000 distinct CDR3 sequences listed, roughly a fifth are singletons. Input material: blood. These receptors all come from a man aged 50-59 years with Graves' ophthalmopathy. Each CDR3 is given with its conserved first and last residue. D genes are given only for firm matches. Clone size, where shown, is once, few, many, or a class for clones that have expanded.

clone size | J gene | V gene | D gene | CDR3 protein | CDR3 DNA
NA | TRBJ2-7 | TRBV7-2 | TRBD1 | CASSFSSGGGEQYF | TGTGCCAGCAGCTTCAGCTCAGGGGGCGGTGAGCAGTACTTC
many | TRBJ2-6 | TRBV5-1 | NA | CASSLVSEAVGANVLTF | TGCGCCAGCAGCTTGGTGTCGGAGGCTGTTGGGGCCAACGTCCTGACTTTC
many | TRBJ2-1 | TRBV12-3/TRBV12-4 | TRBD2 | CASTPGGFGGRAFEQFF | TGTGCCAGCACCCCGGGAGGGTTCGGCGGGAGGGCCTTTGAGCAGTTCTTC
few | TRBJ2-5 | TRBV19 | NA | CASSMTGRGRETQYF | TGTGCCAGTAGTATGACGGGACGGGGGCGGGAGACCCAGTACTTC
few | TRBJ2-1 | TRBV27 | TRBD2 | CASSSGLAGAYSSYNEQFF | TGTGCCAGCAGTTCGGGACTAGCGGGAGCCTATAGCTCCTACAATGAGCAGTTCTTC
NA | TRBJ2-1 | TRBV6-1 | TRBD1 | CARDPGQGYNEQFF | TGTGCCAGGGATCCGGGACAGGGGTACAATGAGCAGTTCTTC
NA | TRBJ2-5 | TRBV5-8 | NA | CASSSPPGAEETQYF | TGTGCCAGCAGCTCCCCCCCCGGCGCGGAAGAGACCCAGTACTTC
NA | TRBJ2-7 | TRBV5-6 | TRBD2 | CASSATLAGEWVEQYF | TGTGCCAGCAGCGCCACGCTAGCGGGTGAATGGGTCGAGCAGTACTTC
NA | TRBJ1-5 | TRBV15 | NA | CATSKEGTRQPQHF | TGTGCCACCAGCAAGGAGGGGACGAGGCAGCCCCAGCATTTT
NA | TRBJ2-7 | TRBV11-2 | TRBD1 | CASSLETDRGHEQYF | TGTGCCAGCAGCTTAGAGACCGACAGGGGCCACGAGCAGTACTTC
NA | TRBJ2-1 | TRBV19 | TRBD2 | CASSTGLVAYNEQFF | TGTGCCAGTAGTACCGGACTAGTGGCCTACAATGAGCAGTTCTTC
NA | TRBJ1-2 | TRBV12-3/TRBV12-4 | NA | CASSLGQPSGGYTF | TGTGCCAGCAGTTTAGGGCAGCCCTCGGGTGGCTACACCTTC
NA | TRBJ2-7 | TRBV24-1 | NA | CATSQGGYEQYF | TGTGCCACCAGTCAAGGGGGCTACGAGCAGTACTTC
few | TRBJ2-3 | TRBV20-1 | NA | CSARVIVTDTQYF | TGCAGTGCTAGGGTCATTGTTACAGATACGCAGTATTTT
few | TRBJ2-5 | TRBV5-1 | TRBD2 | CASSSRGSGRASRETQYF | TGCGCCAGCAGCTCTCGGGGTAGCGGGAGGGCTTCGCGGGAGACCCAGTACTTC
few | TRBJ2-5 | TRBV2 | NA | CASSETSYQETQYF | TGTGCCAGCAGTGAAACCAGCTACCAAGAGACCCAGTACTTC
NA | TRBJ2-7 | TRBV6-6 | TRBD2 | CASSYGPGGRTYEQYF | TGTGCCAGCAGTTACGGTCCGGGCGGGAGGACCTACGAGCAGTACTTC
NA | TRBJ1-1 | TRBV6-2/TRBV6-3 | NA | CASRPGGVWTEAFF | TGTGCCAGCAGACCGGGGGGAGTTTGGACTGAAGCTTTCTTT
few | TRBJ2-3 | TRBV5-1 | NA | CASTSGTDTQYF | TGCGCCAGCACCTCTGGCACAGATACGCAGTATTTT
NA | TRBJ1-6 | TRBV7-9 | NA | CASSQLRTAYNSPLHF | TGTGCCAGCAGCCAACTTCGGACAGCCTATAATTCACCCCTCCACTTT
NA | TRBJ1-1 | TRBV29-1 | NA | CSVVETGGDTEAFF | TGCAGCGTTGTTGAGACGGGGGGGGACACTGAAGCTTTCTTT
NA | TRBJ2-2 | TRBV29-1 | NA | CSVAQGRTGELFF | TGCAGCGTTGCCCAGGGACGCACCGGGGAGCTGTTTTTT
NA | TRBJ2-7 | TRBV9 | TRBD1 | CASSARTGTGEQYF | TGTGCCAGCAGCGCCCGGACAGGGACAGGCGAGCAGTACTTC
many | TRBJ2-1 | TRBV2 | NA | CASIKEVGEQFF | TGTGCCAGCATTAAAGAGGTAGGGGAGCAGTTCTTC
many | TRBJ1-1 | TRBV3-1 | NA | CASSPEPLNTEAFF | TGTGCCAGCAGCCCTGAGCCACTGAACACTGAAGCTTTCTTT
few | TRBJ1-5 | TRBV16 | NA | CASSHPGGEGLGNQPQHF | TGTGCCAGCAGCCACCCCGGAGGGGAAGGTTTGGGCAATCAGCCCCAGCATTTT
many | TRBJ2-1 | TRBV20-1 | NA | CSARDQRLYTEQFF | TGCAGTGCTAGAGATCAGAGACTCTACACCGAGCAGTTCTTC
NA | TRBJ2-1 | TRBV9 | NA | CASSDETDYNEQFF | TGTGCCAGCAGCGACGAGACCGACTACAATGAGCAGTTCTTC